Below are 27 T cell receptor beta chains sequenced from a single sample in a study of human T cells and chemical hapten exposure. TCRdb independently ran MiXCR on the RACE reads; one entry per CDR3 protein. The data show some 360,000 distinct CDR3 sequences, approximately 5% seen once. Time point specified: pre-sensitization, week 0. The treatment here: therapeutic diphenylcyclopropenone sensitization with weekly scalp DPC. The source was whole blood, collected in connection with sensitization to the hapten diphenylcyclopropenone (DPC). The receptors originated from a woman between 45 and 60 years old with alopecia areata. Some clones in this sample may be carry-over from other donors' samples.

At least ten counts were recorded for this clonotype. V and J are TRBV29-1 and TRBJ2-4; D is possibly TRBD1 (6 bases). The CDR3 runs to 14 residues. Germline CDR1 is SQVTM and CDR2 is ANQGSEA. The V end was cut by 4 bases, the J end by 1 base, with 11 bases between. The CDR3 region is CSVAGVNAKNIQYF. CDR3 nucleotides: TGCAGCGTTGCAGGGGTTAACGCCAAAAACATTCAGTACTTC.

This clonotype has ten or more counts. This chain joins TRBV7-9 and TRBJ2-7, with 8 bases fitting TRBD2. Germline V gives CDR1 SEHNR, CDR2 FQNEAQ (reference sequence). V dropped 5 bases and J dropped 1; count of bases not matched to a gene: 10. This CDR3 region has 16 residues. CDR3 nucleotides: TGTGCCAGCAGCCCCTATCCGCGGGGGGCTTCCTACGAGCAGTACTTC. This translates into CASSPYPRGASYEQYF.

The chain couples TRBV20-1 to TRBJ2-3; TRBD1 is a possible D gene (5 bases). The CDR3 is 14 amino acids. Per germline, CDR1 DFQATT and CDR2 SNEGSKA (reference sequence). V dropped 6 bases and J dropped 1 base, with 14 bases sitting between them. The CDR3 is CSAKPLTGTDTQYF. The CDR3 DNA reads as TGCAGTGCAAAACCATTGACAGGCACAGATACGCAGTATTTT.

This clonotype was counted many times. The chain uses TRBV30 and TRBJ2-7, with no clear D. Germline V gives CDR1 GTSNPN, CDR2 SVGIG (reference sequence). The CDR3 length is 11 residues. V was cut by 0 bases and J by 6 bases, with 6 bases left in between. The CDR3 nucleotides are TGTGCCTGGAGTGTACTGAGCGAGCAGTACTTC. Encoded protein: CAWSVLSEQYF.

At least ten counts were recorded for this clonotype. The chain couples TRBV11-2 to TRBJ2-5; the D gene could be TRBD1 or TRBD2 (5 bases each). This CDR3 is built from 14 residues. Germline-derived CDR1 and CDR2 are SGHAT and FQNNGV. Trimming took 5 bases from V and 1 from J, leaving 11 bases between them. The CDR3 region is CASSPEGTQETQYF. The CDR3 DNA is TGTGCCAGCAGCCCAGAGGGGACCCAAGAGACCCAGTACTTC.

V is TRBV4-1 and J is TRBJ1-4; D is ambiguous. The germline CDR1 and CDR2 sequences are MGHRA and YSYEKL. The V end was cut by 1 base, the J end by 6 bases, with 6 bases between. The CDR3 loop spans 13 amino acids. The CDR3 loop is CASSQAVDEKLFF. In nucleotides, the CDR3 is TGCGCCAGCAGCCAAGCGGTAGATGAAAAACTGTTTTTT.

V is TRBV7-2 and J is TRBJ1-1; TRBD1 matches at 7 bases. This CDR3 region has 13 residues. In germline, CDR1 is SGHTA, CDR2 FQGNSA. The junction had 3 bases not matched to a gene; V was cut back by 1 base and J by 7 bases. CDR3 bases: TGTGCCAGCAGCTTAGATCCAGGGGGTGAAGCTTTCTTT. It specifies CASSLDPGGEAFF.

As concerns this clonotype: A read error may explain this, as a much larger clone is one base away. The chain links TRBV29-1 to TRBJ2-1; 7 positions agree with TRBD1. CDR1 and CDR2 (germline): SQVTM, ANQGSEA. This CDR3 comprises 14 residues. CDR3 loop: CSVLDRFKLGVQFF. The CDR3 nucleotides read TGCAGTGTTCTGGACAGGTTTAAGTTGGGGGTGCAGTTCTTC.

This clonotype was seen ten or more times. The chain employs TRBV28 and TRBJ2-1, with D possibly being TRBD2 (5 bases). V lost 7 bases, J lost 6 bases, and 13 bases lay in between. The CDR3 runs 13 residues. Germline V lookup: CDR1 MDHEN, CDR2 SYDVKM. CDR3 residues: CASNQRTPNEQFF. The CDR3 nucleotides read TGTGCCAGCAACCAGCGGACTCCCAATGAGCAGTTCTTC.

This clonotype has ten or more counts. The chain couples TRBV12-3 or TRBV12-4 to TRBJ1-5, with 10 positions matching TRBD1. J was trimmed by 6 bases and V by 5 bases; bases with no gene match: 4. The CDR3 contains 14 residues. The chain's CDR3 is CASSRTGGTQPQHF. The DNA of the CDR3 is TGTGCCAGCAGTCGGACAGGGGGGACTCAGCCCCAGCATTTT.

This clonotype was detected many times. The chain uses TRBV27 and TRBJ2-7; the D gene is possibly TRBD1 (6 bases). V lost 8 bases, J lost 5 bases, and 13 bases lay in between. CDR3 length: 12 residues. CDR1 is MNHEY and CDR2 is SMNVEV in the germline V gene (reference sequence). CDR3 amino acids: CASGTGTNEQYF. CDR3 bases: TGTGCCAGCGGTACAGGGACCAACGAGCAGTACTTC.

The chain links TRBV3-1 to TRBJ2-2; D unclear. This CDR3 is built from 14 residues. Germline CDR1 is LGHDT and CDR2 is YNNKEL (reference sequence). The V gene lost 4 bases and the J gene lost 3 bases, with 9 bases spanning the gap. As DNA, the CDR3 is TGTGCCAGCAGCCTATGGACGTACACCGGGGAGCTGTTTTTT. Its protein product is CASSLWTYTGELFF.

This clonotype was counted ten times or more. This chain joins TRBV28 and TRBJ2-1; 7 nucleotides match TRBD2. CDR3 length: 14 residues. The V segment lost 4 bases and the J segment 2 bases; nucleotides outside the gene matches: 2. Germline CDR1 MDHEN, CDR2 SYDVKM. CDR3 DNA sequence: TGTGCCAGCAGTTGGGGGGGAGCCTACAATGAGCAGTTCTTC. It translates to CASSWGGAYNEQFF.

The J gene is TRBJ2-7, the V gene TRBV29-1; 8 bases line up with TRBD2. V shed 7 bases and J 3 bases; nucleotides not matched to a gene: 11. CDR1 is SQVTM and CDR2 is ANQGSEA in the germline V gene. The CDR3 runs to 14 residues. CDR3 DNA sequence: TGCAGCGCGGGAGGAGCGGGAGTGGTCTACGAGCAGTACTTC. Its translation is CSAGGAGVVYEQYF.

This clonotype has a count of ten or more. The chain recombines TRBV20-1 with TRBJ2-1; D unclear. This CDR3 comprises 14 residues. Germline assignment: CDR1 DFQATT and CDR2 SNEGSKA (reference sequence). The V and J ends lost 5 bases and 0 bases respectively, with 11 bases between them. The CDR3 loop reads CSAYTESSYNEQFF. The CDR3 DNA reads TGCAGTGCTTACACTGAGAGCTCCTACAATGAGCAGTTCTTC.

Regarding this clonotype: The junction differs from germline at one of its ends, possibly a read error. CDR3 bases: TGTACCAGCAGTTTTGGCACCCATTACGAGCAGTACTTC. It codes for CTSSFGTHYEQYF. J is TRBJ2-7 and V is TRBV27; D call uncertain. The CDR3 consists of 13 residues. Germline V lookup: CDR1 MNHEY, CDR2 SMNVEV (reference sequence).

This clonotype was counted at least ten times. The chain carries TRBV5-1 and TRBJ1-5, with a weak D call TRBD1 (5 bases). The CDR3 contains 17 residues. Deletions cut 5 bases from V and 3 bases from J, with 21 bases between. CDR1 is SGHRS, CDR2 YFSETQ, per germline. CDR3 coding DNA: TGCGCCAGCAGAGGGGCCCCCCAAACCCAAGTCAATCAGCCCCAGCATTTT. Translating it yields CASRGAPQTQVNQPQHF.

This clonotype was found a few times. The chain couples TRBV5-6 to TRBJ2-1, with a tentative D call TRBD1 (6 bases). This CDR3 spans 13 amino acids. The germline V gene has CDR1 SGHDT and CDR2 YYEEEE. Trimming shortened V by 3 bases and J by 6 bases, and 10 bases separated the two germline ends. Here the CDR3 DNA reads TGTGCCAGCAGCTGGGGGCCAGCCAATGAGCAGTTCTTC. Its protein is CASSWGPANEQFF.

This clonotype has just a few counts. The rearrangement joins TRBV6-2 or TRBV6-3 to TRBJ1-5; D ambiguous. The CDR3 contains 13 residues. CDR1 and CDR2 (germline): MNHEY, SVGEGT. Trimming removed 0 bases at V and 9 bases at J, with 9 bases between. In DNA, the CDR3 is TGTGCCAGCAGTTACTCAATCGGTGGGCCCCAGCATTTT. Protein: CASSYSIGGPQHF.

This chain joins TRBV12-3 or TRBV12-4 and TRBJ1-6; no firm D call. This CDR3 has 14 residues. V was clipped by 4 bases and J by 9 bases, with 13 bases between them. The CDR3 DNA is TGTGCCAGCAGTTCTTCCCGGGCGGGTTCACCCCTCCACTTT. Amino acid sequence: CASSSSRAGSPLHF.

Concerning this clonotype itself: Possible read error: a much larger clone is one base away. The genes are TRBV25-1 and TRBJ1-1; a possible D gene is TRBD1 (6 bases). The CDR3 is 14 amino acids. CDR1 is MGHDK, CDR2 SYGVNS, per germline. The CDR3 spells CASGDNRDNTEAFF. In nucleotides, the CDR3 is TGTGCCAGCGGTGATAACAGGGACAACACTGAAGCTTTCTTT.

This clonotype occurred a few times. The chain has TRBV14 and TRBJ2-7, with D perhaps assigned TRBD1 or TRBD2 (5 bases each). Trimming stripped 5 bases from V and 1 base from J, with 12 bases between. The CDR3 has 14 residues. Germline V lookup: CDR1 SGHDN, CDR2 FVKESK. The CDR3 reads CASSSWDLSYEQYF. DNA for the CDR3: TGTGCCAGCAGCTCCTGGGACCTGTCCTACGAGCAGTACTTC.

The chain recombines TRBV20-1 with TRBJ1-5, with 8 positions matching TRBD1. From germline, CDR1 is DFQATT and CDR2 SNEGSKA (reference sequence). This CDR3 region has 13 residues. Trimming took 1 base from V and 7 from J; bases not matched to a gene: 3. CDR3 amino acids: CSARAGTGQPQHF. As DNA, the CDR3 is TGCAGTGCTAGAGCCGGGACAGGCCAGCCCCAGCATTTT.

This clonotype was recorded at least ten times. The chain joins TRBV29-1 to TRBJ2-3; weak D call: TRBD2 (6 bases). V dropped 7 bases and J dropped 2 bases, with 16 bases sitting between them. This CDR3 has 14 residues. The germline V gene has CDR1 SQVTM and CDR2 ANQGSEA. As DNA, the CDR3 is TGCAGCGCCCAAAGGGGACTTTCCACAGATACGCAGTATTTT. Translation: CSAQRGLSTDTQYF.

The rearrangement joins TRBV10-3 to TRBJ1-1; no reliable D call. V dropped 3 bases and J dropped 11 bases, with 10 bases sitting between them. There are 11 residues in the CDR3. Per the germline V gene, CDR1 is ENHRY and CDR2 is SYGVKD. CDR3 nucleotide sequence: TGTGCCATCAGTGAACAAAGACCGGCTTTCTTT. Amino acids: CAISEQRPAFF.

A few counts support this clonotype. The chain has TRBV12-3 or TRBV12-4 and TRBJ2-1; 8 positions match TRBD2. The V gene end was trimmed by 8 bases and the J gene end by 7 bases; junction bases not matched to a gene: 13. This CDR3 comprises 15 residues. The CDR3 DNA sequence: TGTGCCAGCCGGGCCCGGAGCGGGAGTACGAATGAGCAGTTCTTC. The encoded protein is CASRARSGSTNEQFF.

This clonotype was recorded at least ten times. The chain links TRBV4-3 to TRBJ2-1; D possibly uses TRBD1 or TRBD2 (5 bases each). CDR3 size: 15 residues. V lost 3 bases to trimming and J lost 4 bases, with 13 bases between them. Germline CDR1 reads LGHNA; CDR2 reads YSLEER. CDR3 in amino acids: CASSQGDQIYNEQFF. CDR3 DNA sequence: TGCGCCAGCAGCCAGGGGGATCAGATTTACAATGAGCAGTTCTTC.